The 13 T cell receptor beta chains reported below all come from one sample, sequenced in a study of PD-1 blockade in mismatch repair-deficient tumors. The table came from immunoSEQ multiplex PCR; TCRdb's copy has only in-frame clones and leaves some out. Among fewer than 100,000 clones, around 85% were seen once, and the ten largest hold roughly 2.8%. This material consisted of peripheral blood, taken 12 weeks after starting pembrolizumab. Receptors originate from an adult with mismatch repair-deficient cancer.

This clone was seen a single time. The gene calls are TRBV2 and TRBJ2-7, with unresolved D. The length of the CDR3 is 10 residues. Between the trimmed V and J ends, which lost 8 bases and 7 bases, there was a span of 9 bases. Germline CDR1 is SNHLY and CDR2 is FYNNEI. The CDR3 here is CASLLREQYF. CDR3 DNA: TGTGCCAGCCTGCTACGAGAGCAGTACTTC.

The rearrangement joins TRBV7-2 to TRBJ1-1, with D unresolved. Trimming shortened V by 3 bases and J by 0 bases, and 8 bases separated the two germline ends. The germline gives CDR1 SGHTA, CDR2 FQGNSA. CDR3 size: 14 residues. The CDR3 DNA follows: TGTGCCAGCAGCTTGAACGGAATGAACACTGAAGCTTTCTTT. This translates into CASSLNGMNTEAFF.

The chain combines TRBV9 with TRBJ1-1; weak D call: TRBD1 (5 bases). CDR1 is SGDLS and CDR2 is YYNGEE in the germline V gene. The V gene lost 4 bases and the J gene lost 1 base, with 14 bases spanning the gap. The CDR3 spans 15 residues. The CDR3 coding sequence is TGTGCCAGCAGCCCCCGAGGGGTTCCGAACACTGAAGCTTTCTTT. Its protein is CASSPRGVPNTEAFF.

The chain carries TRBV11-3 and TRBJ2-5; TRBD2 matches at 11 bases. The CDR3 spans 14 residues. With 5 bases clipped from V and 5 bases from J, the junction kept 4 bases outside the gene matches. In germline, CDR1 is SGHNT, CDR2 YENEEA. Here the CDR3 reads CASSPRTSGETQYF. The CDR3 DNA sequence: TGTGCCAGCAGCCCCCGGACTAGCGGGGAGACCCAGTACTTC.

This chain uses TRBV7-2 with TRBJ1-1; D is uncertain. Trimming stripped 0 bases from V and 0 bases from J, with 8 bases between. The CDR3 spans 15 residues. Germline V gene lookup returns CDR1 SGHTA and CDR2 FQGNSA. The CDR3 sequence: CASSLAGRMNTEAFF. The CDR3 region has the DNA TGTGCCAGCAGCTTAGCTGGGAGGATGAACACTGAAGCTTTCTTT.

This chain joins TRBV30 and TRBJ2-1; 13 bases fit TRBD2. CDR1 and CDR2 from the germline V gene are GTSNPN and SVGIG (reference sequence). The CDR3 covers 13 residues. The J segment lost 10 bases and the V segment lost 3 bases, leaving 3 bases of the junction unmatched. CDR3 in DNA: TGTGCCTGGAGATCGACTAGCGGGGGGGAGCAGTTCTTC. This gives the protein CAWRSTSGGEQFF.

The chain recombines TRBV29-1 with TRBJ2-3; D remains unclear. Germline V gives CDR1 SQVTM, CDR2 ANQGSEA. The V end was cut by 0 bases, the J end by 5 bases, with 9 bases between. CDR3 length: 13 residues. The CDR3 sequence is CSVEDRERDTQYF. In DNA form, the CDR3 reads TGCAGCGTTGAAGATCGAGAGAGAGATACGCAGTATTTT.

The CDR3 spells CASSRSLGVNTEAFF. CDR3 bases: TGTGCCAGCAGCAGAAGCCTTGGGGTGAACACTGAAGCTTTCTTT. This rearrangement joins TRBV7-9 to TRBJ1-1; D is uncertain. This CDR3 contains 15 residues. CDR1 is SEHNR, CDR2 FQNEAQ, per germline (reference sequence). Trimming removed 5 bases from V and 0 bases from J, with 13 bases in between.

The chain uses TRBV18 and TRBJ2-5, with a weak D call TRBD2 (5 bases). The CDR3 spans 14 residues. V lost 3 bases and J 8 bases, leaving 16 bases between the germline ends. The germline gives CDR1 KGHSH, CDR2 LQKENI. Here the CDR3 DNA reads TGTGCCAGCTCACCGGGTGGCGGACTCAACACCCAGTACTTC. This codes for CASSPGGGLNTQYF.

V and J are TRBV5-4 and TRBJ1-2; perhaps TRBD1 as D (5 bases). The CDR3 has 12 amino acids. CDR1 SGHNT and CDR2 YYREEE come from the germline V gene (reference sequence). Trimming took off 0 bases at V and 8 bases at J, with 8 bases between the two ends. Written as DNA, the CDR3 is TGTGCCAGCAGCTTGGAACAGGTGGGCTACACCTTC. It specifies CASSLEQVGYTF.

This clone has a single count. The chain couples TRBV4-1 to TRBJ2-1; 9 nucleotides match TRBD1. The CDR3 extends over 18 amino acids. Germline trimming cut 2 bases from V and 9 bases from J; bases unmatched to any gene: 17. Per germline, CDR1 MGHRA and CDR2 YSYEKL. CDR3 region: CASSQLFTGTGIQGEQFF. The CDR3 DNA reads TGCGCCAGCAGCCAACTGTTCACCGGGACAGGGATTCAAGGTGAGCAGTTCTTC.

The gene calls are TRBV6-1 and TRBJ1-3; the D is unclear. This CDR3 has 16 residues. Per the germline V gene, CDR1 is MNHNS and CDR2 is SASEGT. V shed 1 base and J shed 1 base, with 11 bases lying between them. This CDR3 is CASSEDSRFSGNTIYF. The CDR3 DNA reads TGTGCCAGCAGTGAAGACTCCCGGTTTTCTGGAAACACCATATATTTT.

The J gene is TRBJ1-5, the V gene TRBV7-8, with 9 bases that match TRBD1. CDR1 is SGHVS, CDR2 FQNEAQ, per germline. The V gene end was trimmed by 0 bases and the J gene end by 5 bases; junction bases not matched to a gene: 8. The CDR3 covers 17 residues. The CDR3 DNA reads as TGTGCCAGCAGCTTAGCCGCAAGGGGACAGGGTCATCAGCCCCAGCATTTT. Residues: CASSLAARGQGHQPQHF.